This TCR beta chain is from a study of cytomegalovirus exposure and HLA in healthy donors. Study-level results: When presence/absence was analysed, sequencing depth was taken to be roughly uniform across donors. In an earlier analysis, in approximately 570 donors, most V segments appeared productive either ~87% or ~30% of the time. The study put under 200 TCR beta chains on its list as cytomegalovirus-associated. DRB1 had the most TCR associations and HLA-C the fewest, a later analysis found, with rates varying by HLA locus.

In regard to this clone: Its target is not known.

PCR primers comprised 60 Vbeta and 13 Jbeta primers. Some clones are missing from TCRdb's copy, which holds only in-frame ones; the method was immunoSEQ multiplex PCR. Of about 130,000 clones in the sample, around three quarters were seen once. The germline gives CDR1 SQVTM, CDR2 ANQGSEA. The V and J ends lost 7 bases and 2 bases, in that order; junction bases with no gene match: 6. This CDR3 contains 13 residues. This chain connects TRBV29-1 to TRBJ2-5; 8 bases are shared with TRBD1. The sequencing sample was made of PBMCs. This TCR was recovered from an older woman in good health and CMV-seropositive. CDR3 sequence reads: CSGYRGEQETQYF. The CDR3 region has the DNA TGCAGCGGTTACAGGGGGGAACAAGAGACCCAGTACTTC.